The 27 T cell receptor beta chains below all came from one sample that was sequenced in a study of OX40 agonist ivuxolimab in advanced cancers. Some clones are missing from TCRdb's copy, which holds only in-frame ones; the method was immunoSEQ multiplex PCR. This sample yields about 71,000 clones, of which 80% to 90% are seen a single time; roughly 5.3% belongs to the top ten. The sequences come from CD4+ or CD8+ T cells sorted from blood, collected in a trial of the OX40 agonist ivuxolimab. Receptors originate from an adult with an advanced solid tumor such as melanoma, head and neck, liver or kidney cancer.

V gene TRBV7-9 combines with J gene TRBJ1-6; D not resolved. Germline V gives CDR1 SEHNR, CDR2 FQNEAQ (reference sequence). This CDR3 is 15 amino acids long. The ends were cut back, 1 base at V and 7 bases at J, with 11 bases in the middle. CDR3 protein: CASSLDGGRNSPLHF. CDR3 nucleotides: TGTGCCAGCAGCTTAGATGGAGGGAGGAATTCACCCCTCCACTTT.

The chain combines TRBV7-6 with TRBJ2-3; D is perhaps TRBD1 (5 bases). CDR1 SGHVS and CDR2 FNYEAQ come from the germline V gene. The CDR3 has 18 residues. Trimming removed 6 bases from V and 4 bases from J, with 26 bases in between. As DNA, the CDR3 is TGTGCCAGCAGTACTTGGAGAGCAGGGTCAATAGAGGCAGATACGCAGTATTTT. Amino acids: CASSTWRAGSIEADTQYF. Drawing the rest from reference TRBV7-6 and TRBJ2-3, the complete variable domain is GAGVSQSPRYKVTKRGQDVALRCDPISGHVSLYWYRQALGQGPEFLTYFNYEAQQDKSGLPNDRFSAERPEGSISTLTIQRTEQRDSAMYRCASSTWRAGSIEADTQYFGPGTRLTVL.

This chain uses TRBV27 with TRBJ2-5; a possible D gene is TRBD2 (5 bases). The assigned J gene may be wrong: the sequence end matches TRBJ2-7 better. This CDR3 is 14 amino acids long. Germline-derived CDR1 and CDR2 are MNHEY and SMNVEV (reference sequence). In DNA, the CDR3 is TGTGCCAGCAGGCCCCGCGTGGGAGACTACGAGCAGTACTTC. Its protein product is CASRPRVGDYEQYF.

The V gene is TRBV15, the J gene TRBJ1-6, with a weak D call TRBD1 (6 bases). The CDR3 is 16 residues long. The V end was cut by 3 bases, the J end by 2 bases, with 11 bases between. The germline gives CDR1 LNHNV, CDR2 YYDKDF (reference sequence). The CDR3 is CATSSAGDPYNSPLHF. CDR3 DNA: TGTGCCACCAGCAGTGCAGGGGACCCCTATAATTCACCCCTCCACTTT.

The rearrangement links TRBV29-1 to TRBJ2-3, with D perhaps matching TRBD2 (5 bases). Trimming pared 7 bases from V and 2 bases from J, leaving 13 bases between. This CDR3 region has 13 residues. Germline CDR1 SQVTM, CDR2 ANQGSEA. The CDR3 protein is CSARRTDTDTQYF. DNA for the CDR3: TGCAGCGCCCGACGGACTGACACAGATACGCAGTATTTT.

The chain uses TRBV11-3 and TRBJ1-1, with D perhaps matching TRBD1 (6 bases). The CDR3 is 12 residues long. The germline V gene encodes CDR1 SGHNT and CDR2 YENEEA. V was cut by 5 bases and J by 3 bases, with 7 bases left in between. Here the CDR3 reads CASSRGYTEAFF. In nucleotides, the CDR3 is TGTGCCAGCAGCAGGGGGTACACTGAAGCTTTCTTT.

The CDR3 loop is CASSHGGRIGHNEQFF. CDR3 DNA: TGTGCCAGCAGCCACGGGGGACGGATCGGTCACAATGAGCAGTTCTTC. The chain employs TRBV4-2 and TRBJ2-1, with D possibly TRBD2 on 6 matching bases. Looked up from germline, CDR1 is LGHNA and CDR2 is YNFKEQ. The germline V and J ends were trimmed by 3 bases and 5 bases, with 17 bases remaining between them. The CDR3 extends over 16 amino acids.

The V gene is TRBV18, the J gene TRBJ2-1; D may match TRBD1 or TRBD2 (6 bases each). With 0 bases removed from V and 2 bases from J, the gap between germline ends came to 14 bases. The CDR3 is 17 residues long. Germline-derived CDR1 and CDR2 are KGHSH and LQKENI. The DNA for the CDR3 is TGTGCCAGCTCACCACCGGGTTCGGGGGCAGCCTACAATGAGCAGTTCTTC. Its translation: CASSPPGSGAAYNEQFF. Drawing the rest from reference TRBV18 and TRBJ2-1, the complete variable domain is NAGVMQNPRHLVRRRGQEARLRCSPMKGHSHVYWYRQLPEEGLKFMVYLQKENIIDESGMPKERFSAEFPKEGPSILRIQQVVRGDSAAYFCASSPPGSGAAYNEQFFGPGTRLTVL.

CDR3 nucleotides: TGTGCCAGCAGTGAAGTGGGGCTAGCGGGACAGTATGAGCAGTTCTTC. The encoded protein is CASSEVGLAGQYEQFF. This chain links TRBV2 with TRBJ2-1; 9 positions agree with TRBD2. V was clipped by 1 base and J by 8 bases; unmatched bases: 9. Per germline, CDR1 SNHLY and CDR2 FYNNEI. This CDR3 has 16 amino acids. The variable domain in full, completed from reference TRBV2 and TRBJ2-1, reads EPEVTQTPSHQVTQMGQEVILRCVPISNHLYFYWYRQILGQKVEFLVSFYNNEISEKSEIFDDQFSVERPDGSNFTLKIRSTKLEDSAMYFCASSEVGLAGQYEQFFGPGTRLTVL.

The chain carries TRBV7-8 and TRBJ1-1; the D is unclear. This CDR3 spans 13 amino acids. Trimming cost V 5 bases and J 1 base, with 8 bases left between them. Germline assignment: CDR1 SGHVS and CDR2 FQNEAQ. CDR3 sequence (DNA): TGTGCCAGCAGCCCCGACCCGAACACTGAAGCTTTCTTT. As protein: CASSPDPNTEAFF.

This chain uses TRBV12-5 with TRBJ2-1; no reliable D call. This CDR3 is 15 amino acids long. The ends were cut back, 1 base at V and 0 bases at J, with 7 bases in the middle. Germline V CDR1 and CDR2: LGHNT, FRNRAP. CDR3: CASGLGGSSYNEQFF. The CDR3 DNA follows: TGTGCTAGTGGTTTGGGTGGAAGCTCCTACAATGAGCAGTTCTTC.

There are a few counts of this clone. The rearrangement uses TRBV4-2 and TRBJ2-1; TRBD1 agrees at 11 bases. V lost 2 bases, J lost 0 bases, and 12 bases stayed unmatched. This CDR3 contains 20 residues. CDR1 is LGHNA and CDR2 is YNFKEQ in the germline V gene. CDR3 residues: CASSQPTGQGVLSSYNEQFF. The CDR3 DNA reads as TGTGCCAGCAGCCAACCGACGGGACAGGGGGTCCTGAGCTCCTACAATGAGCAGTTCTTC.

The gene calls are TRBV30 and TRBJ1-1; D is ambiguous. Between the trimmed V and J ends, which lost 3 bases and 1 base, there was a span of 18 bases. In germline, CDR1 is GTSNPN, CDR2 SVGIG (reference sequence). The CDR3 is 16 residues long. Here the CDR3 DNA reads TGTGCCTGGAGGAAACGTACCGGGGTATCGAACACTGAAGCTTTCTTT. It translates to CAWRKRTGVSNTEAFF.

The chain has TRBV14 and TRBJ2-3; D remains ambiguous. Deletions cut 4 bases from V and 6 bases from J, with 17 bases between. Germline V gene lookup returns CDR1 SGHDN and CDR2 FVKESK. The length of the CDR3 is 15 residues. CDR3 in DNA: TGTGCCAGCAGCCCCGATTCAGCCCGAGCGGATACGCAGTATTTT. It codes for CASSPDSARADTQYF.

This rearrangement joins TRBV11-2 to TRBJ2-1; 8 bases map to TRBD2. CDR3 length equals 13 residues. Germline V gene sequence: CDR1 SGHAT, CDR2 FQNNGV. V was clipped by 5 bases and J by 9 bases; unmatched bases: 6. CDR3 sequence reads: CASSLAGGSEQFF. DNA for the CDR3: TGTGCCAGCAGCCTCGCGGGGGGTAGTGAGCAGTTCTTC.

This chain joins TRBV7-7 and TRBJ2-4, with D perhaps TRBD2 (6 bases). The CDR3 covers 14 residues. V was cut by 8 bases and J by 5 bases, with 16 bases left in between. The germline V gene has CDR1 SSHAT and CDR2 FNYEAQ (reference sequence). This CDR3 reads CASVSPRRENIQYF. The DNA for the CDR3 is TGTGCCAGCGTTTCACCTCGGAGGGAAAACATTCAGTACTTC.

With regard to this clone: At one of its ends the junction is not consistent with the germline gene, which may arise from a read error. The chain has TRBV9 and TRBJ2-3, with 8 bases fitting TRBD2. Per the germline V gene, CDR1 is SGDLS and CDR2 is YYNGEE. There are 17 residues in the CDR3. The DNA of the CDR3 is TGTGCCACCAGCGCCTCTCCGGGACTAGGGCCTGCGAATACGCAGTATTTT. Translation gives CATSASPGLGPANTQYF.

The rearrangement links TRBV11-3 to TRBJ2-3; tentatively, D is TRBD1 (5 bases). Germline V gene sequence: CDR1 SGHNT, CDR2 YENEEA. CDR3 length: 17 amino acids. V gave up 3 bases and J gave up 1 base, with 17 bases separating them. The CDR3 sequence is CASSFRPQGVGTDTQYF. CDR3 in DNA: TGTGCCAGCAGCTTTCGCCCTCAGGGTGTTGGCACAGATACGCAGTATTTT.

There are a few counts of this clone. The rearrangement links TRBV29-1 to TRBJ2-1, with TRBD2 matching 10 bases. The germline V gene has CDR1 SQVTM and CDR2 ANQGSEA. Germline trimming cut 6 bases from V and 2 bases from J; bases unmatched to any gene: 7. This CDR3 comprises 15 residues. CDR3 DNA: TGCAGCGTCTGGACTAGCGGTTACCCCTACAATGAGCAGTTCTTC. Translation: CSVWTSGYPYNEQFF.

This clone appeared once. The rearrangement uses TRBV30 and TRBJ2-3; perhaps TRBD2 as D (6 bases). The CDR3 has 15 residues. Per germline, CDR1 GTSNPN and CDR2 SVGIG (reference sequence). The ends were cut back, 4 bases at V and 0 bases at J, with 14 bases in the middle. The CDR3 region is CAWNPASVSTDTQYF. In DNA, the CDR3 is TGTGCCTGGAACCCCGCTAGCGTAAGCACAGATACGCAGTATTTT.

The rearrangement links TRBV27 to TRBJ2-7; 8 bases align to TRBD2. There are 13 residues in the CDR3. J lost 3 bases, V lost 6 bases, and 4 bases had no gene match. CDR1 and CDR2 (germline): MNHEY, SMNVEV (reference sequence). CDR3 nucleotide sequence: TGTGCCAGCAGAAACAGCGGGAGCTACGAGCAGTACTTC. Its protein is CASRNSGSYEQYF.

The chain employs TRBV4-1 and TRBJ2-1; 8 bases are a match to TRBD2. Germline loops: CDR1 MGHRA, CDR2 YSYEKL. CDR3 size: 17 residues. Germline trimming cut 4 bases from V and 0 bases from J; bases unmatched to any gene: 8. CDR3 amino acids: CASSLGLARSSYNEQFF. CDR3 DNA sequence: TGCGCCAGCAGCCTAGGACTAGCACGGAGCTCCTACAATGAGCAGTTCTTC.

The chain joins TRBV5-5 to TRBJ2-7; D is undetermined. V lost 0 bases to trimming and J lost 4 bases, with 8 bases between them. The CDR3 spans 13 residues. The germline CDR1 and CDR2 sequences are SGHKS and YYEKEE (reference sequence). The CDR3 sequence: CASSLGYGYEQYF. CDR3 bases: TGTGCCAGCAGCTTGGGATACGGGTACGAGCAGTACTTC.

The chain has TRBV19 and TRBJ2-7; 8 nucleotides agree with TRBD1. Trimming took 4 bases from V and 3 from J; bases not matched to a gene: 5. The CDR3 covers 14 residues. Germline CDR1 reads LNHDA; CDR2 reads SQIVND (reference sequence). CDR3 amino acids: CASSKARGLYEQYF. The CDR3 DNA reads as TGTGCCAGTAGTAAAGCCAGGGGGCTCTACGAGCAGTACTTC.

The chain is built from TRBV5-1 and TRBJ1-1; possibly TRBD1 for D (6 bases). This CDR3 is built from 13 residues. V was pared by 3 bases and J by 10 bases, with 16 bases between. Germline CDR1 reads SGHRS; CDR2 reads YFSETQ. CDR3 sequence (DNA): TGCGCCAGCAGCTCGACCGGGGGGCAGCGAGCTTTCTTT. This translates into CASSSTGGQRAFF.

This sequence joins TRBV5-1 and TRBJ2-7, with 9 positions matching TRBD1. Losses at the gene ends were 4 bases for V and 4 bases for J; bases not matched to a gene: 15. The length of the CDR3 is 17 residues. CDR1 is SGHRS and CDR2 is YFSETQ in the germline V gene. The CDR3 DNA is TGCGCCAGCAGCACAAGCTTTCCGGGACAGGGTACGTACGAGCAGTACTTC. Translating gives CASSTSFPGQGTYEQYF.

This chain links TRBV30 with TRBJ2-1; TRBD2 might be the D (6 bases). Germline-derived CDR1 and CDR2 are GTSNPN and SVGIG (reference sequence). V lost 4 bases and J 7 bases, leaving 17 bases between the germline ends. CDR3 length: 14 residues. The CDR3 spells CAWTRPGSTNEQFF. CDR3 bases: TGTGCCTGGACCCGTCCCGGGAGTACTAATGAGCAGTTCTTC. The whole variable domain, remainder taken from reference TRBV30 and TRBJ2-1, is SQTIHQWPATLVQPVGSPLSLECTVEGTSNPNLYWYRQAAGRGLQLLFYSVGIGQISSEVPQNLSASRPQDRQFILSSKKLLLSDSGFYLCAWTRPGSTNEQFFGPGTRLTVL.